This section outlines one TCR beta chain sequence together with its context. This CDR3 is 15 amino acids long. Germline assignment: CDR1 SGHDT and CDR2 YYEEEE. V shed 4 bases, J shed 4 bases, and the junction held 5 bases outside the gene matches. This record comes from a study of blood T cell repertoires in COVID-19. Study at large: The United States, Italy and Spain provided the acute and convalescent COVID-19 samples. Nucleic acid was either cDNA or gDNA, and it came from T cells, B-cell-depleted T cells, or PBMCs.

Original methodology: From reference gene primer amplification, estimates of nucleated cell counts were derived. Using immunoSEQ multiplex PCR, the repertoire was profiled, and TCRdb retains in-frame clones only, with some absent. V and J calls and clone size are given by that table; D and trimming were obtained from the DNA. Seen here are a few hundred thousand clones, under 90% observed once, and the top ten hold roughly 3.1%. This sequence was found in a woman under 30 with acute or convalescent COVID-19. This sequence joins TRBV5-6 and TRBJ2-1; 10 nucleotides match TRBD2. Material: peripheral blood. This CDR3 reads CASSLTSGVYNEQFF. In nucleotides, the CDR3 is TGTGCCAGCAGCCTCACTAGCGGGGTTTACAATGAGCAGTTCTTC.